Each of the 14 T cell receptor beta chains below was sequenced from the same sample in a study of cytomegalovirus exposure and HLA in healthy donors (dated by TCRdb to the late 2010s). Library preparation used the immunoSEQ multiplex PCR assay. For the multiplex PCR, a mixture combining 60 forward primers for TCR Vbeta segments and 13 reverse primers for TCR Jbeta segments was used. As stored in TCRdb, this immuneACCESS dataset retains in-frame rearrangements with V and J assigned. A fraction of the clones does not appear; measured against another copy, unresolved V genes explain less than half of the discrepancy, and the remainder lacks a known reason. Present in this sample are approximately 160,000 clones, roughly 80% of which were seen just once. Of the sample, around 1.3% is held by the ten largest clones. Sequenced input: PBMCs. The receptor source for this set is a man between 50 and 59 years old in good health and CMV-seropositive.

The CDR3 loop is CSVDSHDYLVYGYTF. In nucleotides, the CDR3 is TGCAGCGTTGACTCCCACGACTATCTGGTCTATGGCTACACCTTC. The rearrangement links TRBV29-1 to TRBJ1-2; D is unclear. V lost 3 bases and J 4 bases, leaving 18 bases between the germline ends. Germline-derived CDR1 and CDR2 are SQVTM and ANQGSEA. The CDR3 is 15 amino acids.

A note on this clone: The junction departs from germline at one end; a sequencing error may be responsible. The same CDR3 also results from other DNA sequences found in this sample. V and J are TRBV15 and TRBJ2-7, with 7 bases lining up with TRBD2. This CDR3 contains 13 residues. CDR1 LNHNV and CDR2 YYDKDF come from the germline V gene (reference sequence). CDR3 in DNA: TGCGCCACCAGCAGGGACTATACTTTCGAGCAGTACTTC. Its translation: CATSRDYTFEQYF.

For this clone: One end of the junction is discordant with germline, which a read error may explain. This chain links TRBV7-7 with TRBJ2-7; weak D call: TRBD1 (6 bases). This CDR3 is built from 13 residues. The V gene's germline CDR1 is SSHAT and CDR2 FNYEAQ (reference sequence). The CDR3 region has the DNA TGTGCTAGCAGCTCGCAACAGGGCTTAGAGCAGTACTTC. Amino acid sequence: CASSSQQGLEQYF.

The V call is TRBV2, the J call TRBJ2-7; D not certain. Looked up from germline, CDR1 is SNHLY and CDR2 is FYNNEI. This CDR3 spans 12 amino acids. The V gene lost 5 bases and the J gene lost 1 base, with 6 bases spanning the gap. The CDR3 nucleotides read TGTGCCAGCAGTAGACTTTCCTACGAGCAGTACTTC. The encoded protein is CASSRLSYEQYF.

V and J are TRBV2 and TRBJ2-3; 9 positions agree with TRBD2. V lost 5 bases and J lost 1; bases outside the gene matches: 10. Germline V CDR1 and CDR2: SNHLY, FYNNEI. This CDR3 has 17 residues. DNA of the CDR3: TGTGCCAGCAGTAGACGCCGCGGGGGGGCGGGCACAGATACGCAGTATTTT. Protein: CASSRRRGGAGTDTQYF.

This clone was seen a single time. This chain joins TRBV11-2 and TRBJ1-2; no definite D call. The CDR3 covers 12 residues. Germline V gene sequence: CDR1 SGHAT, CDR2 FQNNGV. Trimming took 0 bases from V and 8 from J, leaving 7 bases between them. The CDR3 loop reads CASSLETRGYTF. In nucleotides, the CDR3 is TGTGCCAGCAGCTTAGAAACGCGCGGCTACACCTTC. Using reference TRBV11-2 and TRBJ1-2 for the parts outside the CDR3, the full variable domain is EAGVAQSPRYKIIEKRQSVAFWCNPISGHATLYWYQQILGQGPKLLIQFQNNGVVDDSQLPKDRFSAERLKGVDSTLKIQPAKLEDSAVYLCASSLETRGYTFGSGTRLTVV.

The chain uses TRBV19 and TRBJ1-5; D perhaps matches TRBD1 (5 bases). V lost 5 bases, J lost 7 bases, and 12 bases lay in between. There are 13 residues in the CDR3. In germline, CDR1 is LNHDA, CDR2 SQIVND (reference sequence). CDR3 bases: TGTGCCAGTAGTGCGGGGGGAGAGCAGCCCCAGCATTTT. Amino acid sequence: CASSAGGEQPQHF.

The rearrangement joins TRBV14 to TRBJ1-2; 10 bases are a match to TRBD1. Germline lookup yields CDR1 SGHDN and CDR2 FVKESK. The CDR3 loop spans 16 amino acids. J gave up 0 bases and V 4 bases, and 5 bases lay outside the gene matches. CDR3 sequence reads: CASSPQGTGANYGYTF. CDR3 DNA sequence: TGTGCCAGCAGCCCCCAGGGGACAGGGGCTAACTATGGCTACACCTTC.

CDR3 region: CAWSLAGYRADYGYTF. In DNA form, the CDR3 reads TGTGCCTGGAGCTTAGCGGGTTACAGGGCGGACTATGGCTACACCTTC. The J gene is TRBJ1-2, the V gene TRBV30; D may be TRBD1 (6 bases). Germline-derived CDR1 and CDR2 are GTSNPN and SVGIG (reference sequence). V shed 3 bases and J shed 3 bases, with 20 bases lying between them. The length of the CDR3 is 16 residues.

The CDR3 spells CASSVAQGNTEAFF. DNA of the CDR3: TGTGCCAGCAGCGTAGCACAGGGGAACACTGAAGCTTTCTTT. This chain links TRBV9 with TRBJ1-1, with D perhaps matching TRBD1 (6 bases). CDR1 and CDR2 (germline): SGDLS, YYNGEE. CDR3 length: 14 amino acids. Trimming took off 0 bases at V and 1 base at J, with 7 bases between the two ends.

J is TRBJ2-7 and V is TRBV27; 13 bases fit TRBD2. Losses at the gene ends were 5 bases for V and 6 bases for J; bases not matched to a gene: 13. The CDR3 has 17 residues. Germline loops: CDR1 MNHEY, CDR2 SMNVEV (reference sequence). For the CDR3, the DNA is TGTGCCAGCAGTATGATCCCCGGGACTAGCGGGGTTCGCGAGCAGTACTTC. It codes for CASSMIPGTSGVREQYF.

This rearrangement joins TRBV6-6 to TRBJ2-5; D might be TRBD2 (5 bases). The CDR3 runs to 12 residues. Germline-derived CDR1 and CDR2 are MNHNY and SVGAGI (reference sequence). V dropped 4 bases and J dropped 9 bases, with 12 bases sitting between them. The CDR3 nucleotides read TGTGCCAGCAGTTCAGATGGGAGAGCCCAGTACTTC. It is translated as CASSSDGRAQYF.

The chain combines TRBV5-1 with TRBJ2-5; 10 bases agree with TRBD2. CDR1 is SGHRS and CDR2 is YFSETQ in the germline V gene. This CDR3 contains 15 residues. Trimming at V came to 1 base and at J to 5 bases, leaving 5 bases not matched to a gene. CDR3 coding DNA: TGCGCCAGCAGCTTGATGGGGACTAGCGCGGAGACCCAGTACTTC. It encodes CASSLMGTSAETQYF.

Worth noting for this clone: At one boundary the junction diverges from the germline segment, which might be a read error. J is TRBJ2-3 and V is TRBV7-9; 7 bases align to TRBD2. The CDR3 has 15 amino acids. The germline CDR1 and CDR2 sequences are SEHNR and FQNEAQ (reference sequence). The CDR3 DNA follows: TGTTCCAGCAGCTCCGGTAGCGGGAGCACAGATACGCAGTATTTT. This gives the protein CSSSSGSGSTDTQYF.